This TCR beta chain is from a study of CD8 T cells in ankylosing spondylitis (dated by TCRdb to about 2017). Regarding the complete study: T cell receptor beta repertoires were profiled in healthy donors and ankylosing spondylitis patients so that disease-linked TCR variants could be found. The full study cohort comprised about 23 ankylosing spondylitis patients and some 100 healthy donors. Peripheral blood samples were taken, and synovial fluid was additionally collected from ankylosing spondylitis patients.

As to this clonotype: Its binding antigen is unknown. No base-level quality is on record; no much larger clone is a single base apart.

Summary of the overall study and its limitations: Some of the motif variants had been reported before in the synovial fluid and blood of reactive arthritis patients, a finding that suggests common disease-initiation mechanisms. Significant enrichment of the disease-linked clones was reported in matched synovial fluid samples from ankylosing spondylitis patients. The disease-linked clones showed a CD8+ phenotype and occurred at relatively low frequencies in peripheral blood. A TCR beta motif made up of several highly homologous amino acid variants appeared to be characteristic of blood from ankylosing spondylitis patients.

From the cysteine through the phenylalanine, the CDR3 covers 18 amino acids. Here the CDR3 DNA is all that survives: 54 bases in frame from base 1. V has 2 bases trimmed and J has 6 bases trimmed; junction bases matching no gene number 16. CDR1 and CDR2, looked up from the germline V gene, are MNHEY and SVGAGI. For sequencing, an Illumina HiSeq 2500 was employed. Quantitative 5'-RACE with molecular barcodes was the method used to prepare the TCR beta libraries. In the paper's pipeline: A new computational method, built on a probabilistic model of VDJ rearrangement, was used to identify disease-linked TCR variants. TCRdb ran its own pipeline on the public reads, namely fastp trimming at Q25 and MiXCR clone calling, and kept in-frame beta chains. A single entry per CDR3 protein holds the most common genes and DNA from its merged rows. These V and J calls are TCRdb output, not the study's own analysis. Present in this sample are 250,000 or so distinct CDR3 sequences, around 25% of which were seen just once. The top ten hold 0.61% of the sample.

The TCR sequence derives from a male donor with ankylosing spondylitis or in good health (not recorded which). Sequencing was done on a sample of blood, either unsorted or a sorted T cell fraction (not recorded which). The receptor chain draws on TRBV6-5 and TRBJ2-4, and 7 junction bases match TRBD1. The DNA sequence reads TGTGCCAGCAGTTACCCCCCTGTGGACAGGCAAATGGGAAACATTCAGTACTTC. Translated, this gives CASSYPPVDRQMGNIQYF.